Listed below are T cell receptor beta chains from one sample, sequenced in a study of T cells after yellow fever vaccination. Each CDR3 protein gets one entry after TCRdb re-called the 5' RACE reads with MiXCR. The sample lists 150,000 to 200,000 distinct CDR3 sequences; approximately 9.9% were seen once. The material was CD8+ T cells sorted from PBMCs, obtained 15 days after the yellow fever booster vaccination. The receptors originated from a man between 18 and 29 years old who received the YFV17D yellow fever vaccine. Each CDR3 is given with its conserved first and last residue. The D gene is left open where the match is weak. Size is stated for part of the rows, as once, few or many counts, or as a class when the clone is expanded.

NA	TRBV7-9	TRBJ2-1	NA	TGTGCCAGCAGTTTGTCCATTAATGAGCAGTTCTTC	CASSLSINEQFF
NA	TRBV6-5	TRBJ2-7	few	TGTGCCAGCAGTCGGGGGCCTAGCGGCGAGCAGTACTTC	CASSRGPSGEQYF
NA	TRBV4-1	TRBJ1-1	NA	TGCGCCAGCAAGTGGGCGGGGGGGAACACTGAAGCTTTCTTT	CASKWAGGNTEAFF
TRBD2	TRBV28	TRBJ2-2	many	TGTGCCAGCAGTCCGAAGTTACTAGCGACCGGGGAGCTGTTTTTT	CASSPKLLATGELFF
TRBD1	TRBV6-2/TRBV6-3	TRBJ2-7	NA	TGTGCCAGCAGAACCGGGACAGGGATGTACGAGCAGTACTTC	CASRTGTGMYEQYF
NA	TRBV6-6	TRBJ2-1	NA	TGTGCCAGCAGCTTCGAGTCTAGGGAGGATGAGCAGTTCTTC	CASSFESREDEQFF
NA	TRBV28	TRBJ1-1	NA	TGTGCCAGCACCTCCGGGATTACTGAAGCTTTCTTT	CASTSGITEAFF
NA	TRBV5-1	TRBJ2-5	few	TGCGCCAGCAGCTTGATTCAGGGCCGAGAGACCCAGTACTTC	CASSLIQGRETQYF
NA	TRBV5-6	TRBJ2-2	NA	TGTGCCAGCAGCTTGGATCCGACGGAAAAGGAGCTGTTTTTT	CASSLDPTEKELFF
NA	TRBV12-3/TRBV12-4	TRBJ2-1	few	TGTGCCAGCAGTTGGGTCGGCTACAATGAGCAGTTCTTC	CASSWVGYNEQFF
NA	TRBV27	TRBJ1-2	NA	TGTGCCAGCAGTTTAATTGGAGGGTATAGCTATGGCTACACCTTC	CASSLIGGYSYGYTF
NA	TRBV6-5	TRBJ1-1	few	TGTGCCAGCAGCGCTACACCGATGAACACTGAAGCTTTCTTT	CASSATPMNTEAFF
NA	TRBV6-5	TRBJ1-2	many	TGTGCCAGCAGTCTAGACAGCAACTATGGCTACACCTTC	CASSLDSNYGYTF
TRBD1	TRBV5-4	TRBJ1-1	NA	TGTGCCAGCAGCGGGACAGGGGCAGGGGACACTGAAGCTTTCTTT	CASSGTGAGDTEAFF
NA	TRBV9	TRBJ1-1	few	TGTGCCAGCAGCGTAGCTCTGGGGTTTACTGAAGCTTTCTTT	CASSVALGFTEAFF
NA	TRBV12-3/TRBV12-4	TRBJ2-2	few	TGTGCCAGCAGTTTCAGACAGGTCACCGGGGAGCTGTTTTTT	CASSFRQVTGELFF
TRBD1	TRBV20-1	TRBJ2-1	few	TGCAGTGCTAGAGATAATCGAGACAGGGAGTACAATGAGCAGTTCTTC	CSARDNRDREYNEQFF
NA	TRBV6-5	TRBJ1-5	few	TGTGCCAGCAGTGGGGGGTTTGACAATCAGCCCCAGCATTTT	CASSGGFDNQPQHF
TRBD2	TRBV7-9	TRBJ2-2	NA	TGTGCCAGCAGCAGCGGGGGAGGGGCGCAGAACACCGGGGAGCTGTTTTTT	CASSSGGGAQNTGELFF
TRBD1	TRBV4-1	TRBJ2-7	few	TGCGCCAGCAGCCAAACAGGGGGTTCCTACGAGCAGTACTTC	CASSQTGGSYEQYF
NA	TRBV7-2	TRBJ2-5	NA	TGTGCCAGCAGCTTAGCCGGGCGGACGGGACAAGAGACCCAGTACTTC	CASSLAGRTGQETQYF
TRBD1	TRBV5-1	TRBJ1-2	many	TGCGCCAGCAGCTTGGAAAGGACAGGTCTCTATGGCTACACCTTC	CASSLERTGLYGYTF
TRBD1	TRBV9	TRBJ2-5	NA	TGTGCCAGCAGCCGGGGCAGGGGGCCAGAGACCCAGTACTTC	CASSRGRGPETQYF
NA	TRBV20-1	TRBJ2-7	few	TGCAGTGCTAGAGGCACGGTGGTCGAGGAGCAGTACTTC	CSARGTVVEEQYF
NA	TRBV12-3/TRBV12-4	TRBJ1-2	few	TGTGCCAGCAGCCTTAGTCAGGGAGATGGCTACACCTTC	CASSLSQGDGYTF
NA	TRBV28	TRBJ1-1	many	TGTGCCAGCAGTTTTGCTCAGAACACTGAAGCTTTCTTT	CASSFAQNTEAFF
NA	TRBV7-9	TRBJ2-2	few	TGTGCCAGCAGCTCTGTAGTGGGTAAACGCACCGGGGAGCTGTTTTTT	CASSSVVGKRTGELFF
NA	TRBV11-3	TRBJ2-3	NA	TGTGCCAGCAGCTTTCACGGCAGGGTTATGGATACGCAGTATTTT	CASSFHGRVMDTQYF
NA	TRBV15	TRBJ1-1	few	TGTGCCACCAGCAATAAGACTGGGAACACTGAAGCTTTCTTT	CATSNKTGNTEAFF
NA	TRBV12-3/TRBV12-4	TRBJ1-1	few	TGTGCCAGCAGCTTCCCGGGACAAGGGAACACTGAAGCTTTCTTT	CASSFPGQGNTEAFF
NA	TRBV24-1	TRBJ1-2	few	TGTGCCACCAGTGAGGACGGGTATTCGGACTACACCTTC	CATSEDGYSDYTF